This is a list of T cell receptor beta chains from one sample in a study of blood T cell repertoires in COVID-19. Measured with immunoSEQ multiplex PCR; TCRdb has only the in-frame clones, and not every one. This table has around 200,000 clones, 80% appearing once. Sequenced input: peripheral blood. The receptor source for this set is a woman in her sixties or seventies with acute or convalescent COVID-19. The CDR3 runs from the conserved cysteine through the conserved F or W. A D gene is named only where the DNA matches it firmly. The listing skips clone size in some rows; elsewhere it reads once, few, many or a size class.

J gene | D gene | clone size | V gene | CDR3 DNA | CDR3 protein
TRBJ2-2 | NA | NA | TRBV5-1 | TGCGCCAGCAGCGCCCAGCTGAGGGTAGTGAACACCGGGGAGCTGTTTTTT | CASSAQLRVVNTGELFF
TRBJ1-4 | TRBD1 | NA | TRBV11-2 | TGTGCCAGCAGCTTAGATACGACAGGGGGCCAAGGGCTATTAGGCGAAAAACTGTTTTTT | CASSLDTTGGQGLLGEKLFF
TRBJ2-7 | TRBD2 | NA | TRBV28 | TGTGCCAGCACCACACTAGCGTTCTCCTACGAGCAGTACTTC | CASTTLAFSYEQYF
TRBJ2-1 | NA | NA | TRBV19 | TGTGCCAGTAGTAGCCGGGATTTCCTCTACAATGAGCAGTTCTTC | CASSSRDFLYNEQFF
TRBJ2-1 | TRBD1 | few | TRBV5-4 | TGTGCCAGCAGCTTGGGACAGGGGCAGGGTGAGCAGTTCTTC | CASSLGQGQGEQFF
TRBJ2-7 | TRBD1 | NA | TRBV2 | TGTGCCAGCGGGGGACAGGAGGCCGGCGAGCAGTACTTC | CASGGQEAGEQYF
TRBJ2-3 | NA | few | TRBV3-1/TRBV3-2 | TGTGCCAGCAGCATCCCTAGCACAGATACGCAGTATTTT | CASSIPSTDTQYF
TRBJ1-5 | TRBD1 | NA | TRBV19 | TGTGCCAGTAGTATTGTGGCGGGACAGATAAATCAGCCCCAGCATTTT | CASSIVAGQINQPQHF
TRBJ1-1 | NA | NA | TRBV6-1 | TGTGCCAGCAGTGATCTCAGGGGAAACACTGAAGCTTTCTTT | CASSDLRGNTEAFF
TRBJ2-1 | TRBD2 | NA | TRBV5-1 | TGCGCCAGCTCTCGCTCTAGCGGGAGGGAGAATGAGCAGTTCTTC | CASSRSSGRENEQFF
TRBJ1-1 | NA | few | TRBV29-1 | TGCAGCGTTGAACGAGGGGGTGGAGGTGAAGCTTTCTTT | CSVERGGGGEAFF
TRBJ2-7 | TRBD1 | NA | TRBV11-2 | TGTGCCAGCAGCTTAGCCCGGACAGGGGGCGAGCAGTACTTC | CASSLARTGGEQYF
TRBJ2-1 | TRBD2 | NA | TRBV11-2 | TGTGCCAGCAGCTACCAGCGGGAGTCCCACAATGAGCAGTTCTTC | CASSYQRESHNEQFF
TRBJ2-6 | NA | few | TRBV7-8 | TGTGCCAGCAGCCCGGACAGCGGCGGGGCCAACGTCCTGACTTTC | CASSPDSGGANVLTF
TRBJ2-2 | TRBD2 | NA | TRBV7-8 | TGTGCCAGCAGCCGACAGACTAGCGCAACCACCGGGGAGCTGTTTTTT | CASSRQTSATTGELFF
TRBJ1-4 | NA | NA | TRBV6-5 | TGTGCCAGCAGTTACCAGGGGGAAAAACTGTTTTTT | CASSYQGEKLFF
TRBJ1-1 | TRBD1 | NA | TRBV7-2 | TGTGCCAGCAGCTTAGGGCCGGGACAGGGGGAAGCTTTCTTT | CASSLGPGQGEAFF
TRBJ2-1 | TRBD2 | NA | TRBV2 | TGTGCCAGCAGTGAAAGGGCGGGAGGGGGTATTGAGCAGTTCTTC | CASSERAGGGIEQFF
TRBJ1-2 | NA | NA | TRBV24-1 | TGTGCCACCAGTGATTCACGCAGACAGAACTATGGCTACACCTTC | CATSDSRRQNYGYTF
TRBJ1-2 | NA | NA | TRBV29-1 | TGCAGCGTCCCAACCGGAGTAGGGAGTTTGAACTATGGCTACACCTTC | CSVPTGVGSLNYGYTF
TRBJ1-1 | NA | once | TRBV10-3 | TGTGCCATCAGTGCCTATCCAGGGGTGAACACTGAAGCTTTCTTT | CAISAYPGVNTEAFF
TRBJ2-2 | NA | NA | TRBV6-6 | TGTGCCGGAGCAGGGGATAGCACCGGGGAGCTGTTTTTT | CAGAGDSTGELFF
TRBJ2-7 | TRBD1 | NA | TRBV6-5 | TGTGCCAGCAGTTACTCGTCAGGGGGCTCCTACGAGCAGTACTTC | CASSYSSGGSYEQYF
TRBJ2-7 | TRBD2 | NA | TRBV20-1 | TGCAGTGCTTGTGCGACTAGCGGGAGGTGTGAGCAGTACTTC | CSACATSGRCEQYF
TRBJ2-2 | TRBD2 | few | TRBV10-2 | TGCGCCAGCAGCGGTAGCGGGCGGTGGGCCGGGGAGCTGTTTTTT | CASSGSGRWAGELFF
TRBJ1-2 | NA | NA | TRBV7-8 | TGTGCCAGCAGCTCGACCGGGACTATCGATGGCTACACCTTC | CASSSTGTIDGYTF
TRBJ2-7 | NA | NA | TRBV30 | TGTGCCTGGACCTTGGGGGGAGGAGGCGAGCAGTACTTC | CAWTLGGGGEQYF
TRBJ1-6 | NA | once | TRBV10-3 | TGTGCCATCAGTCTCAACTCGGGAGATGTAGGGTCACCCCTCCACTTT | CAISLNSGDVGSPLHF
TRBJ1-5 | NA | NA | TRBV28 | TGTGCCAGCAGTCCCCCGAACAGGGTCAGAAGCAATCAGCCCCAGCATTTT | CASSPPNRVRSNQPQHF
TRBJ2-3 | NA | NA | TRBV6-5 | TGTGCCAGTCAGGACACGATAGATACGCAGTATTTT | CASQDTIDTQYF
TRBJ2-5 | TRBD2 | few | TRBV28 | TGTGCCAGCAGTTTAACTAGCGGGAGCCCCCAAGAGACCCAGTACTTC | CASSLTSGSPQETQYF
TRBJ2-7 | TRBD1 | NA | TRBV7-8 | TGTGCCAGCAGCTCCCAGGGGGCCGGGTACGAGCAGTACTTC | CASSSQGAGYEQYF
TRBJ1-2 | TRBD1 | few | TRBV30 | TGTGCCTGGAGTGTACGTCGGACAGGGGGAGACTATGGCTACACCTTC | CAWSVRRTGGDYGYTF
TRBJ2-3 | TRBD2 | NA | TRBV10-3 | TGTGCCATCAGTGCCTCAGGGCTAGCGGGAGGACGTAGCACAGATACGCAGTATTTT | CAISASGLAGGRSTDTQYF
TRBJ2-5 | TRBD1 | NA | TRBV19 | TGTGCCAGTAGTATCGGGACAGGGGGAATAGAGACCCAGTACTTC | CASSIGTGGIETQYF
TRBJ2-3 | TRBD2 | NA | TRBV3-1/TRBV3-2 | TGTGCCAGCAGCCTACAAGCGGGAGGACTCACAGATACGCAGTATTTT | CASSLQAGGLTDTQYF
TRBJ1-2 | NA | NA | TRBV28 | TGTGCCAGCAGTTTTATGAGGTATGGCTACACCTTC | CASSFMRYGYTF
TRBJ1-1 | TRBD1 | NA | TRBV18 | TGTGCCAGCTCACAACAGGGGAGCACTGAAGCTTTCTTT | CASSQQGSTEAFF
TRBJ2-7 | TRBD1 | few | TRBV10-3 | TGTGCCATCAGTGAGGACAGGGACGACGAGCAGTACTTC | CAISEDRDDEQYF
TRBJ1-2 | NA | NA | TRBV29-1 | TGCAGCGTTGCGGGGGTTGGCTACACCTTC | CSVAGVGYTF
TRBJ1-5 | TRBD1 | NA | TRBV6-2/TRBV6-3 | TGTGCCAGCAGCTTTGGACAGGGAAGGGGGAATCAGCCCCAGCATTTT | CASSFGQGRGNQPQHF